One T cell receptor (beta chain) is described in this entry. The data originate from a study of cytomegalovirus exposure and HLA in healthy donors. Germline V gene lookup returns CDR1 SGHTA and CDR2 FQGNSA. The CDR3 contains 14 residues. PCR employed 60 Vbeta and 13 Jbeta primers. Sequenced by immunoSEQ multiplex PCR; TCRdb stores in-frame clones only, minus some. The sample table includes under 150,000 clones. The receptor comes from a man aged 40-50 years in good health and CMV-seronegative. The sequenced sample consisted of PBMCs. The J gene is TRBJ2-5, the V gene TRBV7-2; D is unresolved. The J call could be wrong; TRBJ2-7 is a better fit for the DNA end. The CDR3 DNA follows: TGTGCCAGCAGCTTAAGCGCAATTGACTACGAGCAGTACTTC. Its protein is CASSLSAIDYEQYF.